The rows below give T cell receptor beta chains drawn from one sample of a study of blood T cell repertoires in COVID-19. Method: immunoSEQ multiplex PCR; TCRdb's copy keeps in-frame clones and lacks some. The table records around 130,000 clones, 84% of them present only once. The sample was peripheral blood. These TCRs come from a man under 40 with COVID-19, enrolled during active disease. The CDR3 runs from the conserved cysteine through the conserved F or W. D genes are given only for firm matches. Expanded clones get a size class; other rows say once, few or many, or leave the size out.

j_call: TRBJ1-5
clone_size: -
v_call: TRBV7-2
d_call: TRBD1
cdr3_nt: TGTGCCAGCAGCTTGTCGGGACAGACTTTCAATCAGCCCCAGCATTTT
cdr3_aa: CASSLSGQTFNQPQHF

j_call: TRBJ1-2
clone_size: -
v_call: TRBV5-4
d_call: TRBD1
cdr3_nt: TGTGCCAGCAGCGGGACAGGGCAAATCTATGGCTACACCTTC
cdr3_aa: CASSGTGQIYGYTF

j_call: TRBJ2-3
clone_size: once
v_call: TRBV7-2
d_call: -
cdr3_nt: TGTGCCAGCAGACTTTTCGGGTCCCCTAGTACAGATACGCAGTATTTT
cdr3_aa: CASRLFGSPSTDTQYF

j_call: TRBJ1-2
clone_size: -
v_call: TRBV19
d_call: -
cdr3_nt: TGTGCCAGTAGTATTTCGAGGGTGGATGGCTACACCTTC
cdr3_aa: CASSISRVDGYTF

j_call: TRBJ1-2
clone_size: -
v_call: TRBV5-1
d_call: -
cdr3_nt: TGCGCCAGCAGCTTGGGACTCCTGAACTATGGCTACACCTTC
cdr3_aa: CASSLGLLNYGYTF

j_call: TRBJ2-2
clone_size: once
v_call: TRBV7-8
d_call: -
cdr3_nt: TGTGCCAGCAGCGTCCCGGGACACGGGACGACCGGGGAGCTGTTTTTT
cdr3_aa: CASSVPGHGTTGELFF

j_call: TRBJ2-5
clone_size: -
v_call: TRBV6-2/TRBV6-3
d_call: -
cdr3_nt: TGTGCCAGCAGTTACCCATCTGAGGGGGGAGGGGTTTTGGAGACCCAGTACTTC
cdr3_aa: CASSYPSEGGGVLETQYF

j_call: TRBJ2-3
clone_size: -
v_call: TRBV25-1
d_call: TRBD1
cdr3_nt: TGTGCCAGCAGTACTCGACAGGGGGCAGCAGATACGCAGTATTTT
cdr3_aa: CASSTRQGAADTQYF

j_call: TRBJ2-7
clone_size: -
v_call: TRBV28
d_call: -
cdr3_nt: TGTGCCAGCAGTTTAGCGGCCTACGAGCAGTACTTC
cdr3_aa: CASSLAAYEQYF

j_call: TRBJ1-2
clone_size: -
v_call: TRBV28
d_call: -
cdr3_nt: TGTGCCAGCAGCCCGGGGAACTATGGCTACACCTTC
cdr3_aa: CASSPGNYGYTF

j_call: TRBJ2-3
clone_size: -
v_call: TRBV5-6
d_call: -
cdr3_nt: TGTGCCAGCAGCCCATTCCCCCGCACAGATACGCAGTATTTT
cdr3_aa: CASSPFPRTDTQYF

j_call: TRBJ1-4
clone_size: -
v_call: TRBV29-1
d_call: -
cdr3_nt: TGCAGCGTTGGAGGACTTGCAACTAATGAAAAACTGTTTTTT
cdr3_aa: CSVGGLATNEKLFF

j_call: TRBJ1-4
clone_size: -
v_call: TRBV28
d_call: TRBD1
cdr3_nt: TGTGCCAGCAGTCTAGTCGGGACAGGGGGAGGGGAAAAACTGTTTTTT
cdr3_aa: CASSLVGTGGGEKLFF

j_call: TRBJ1-3
clone_size: few
v_call: TRBV19
d_call: -
cdr3_nt: TGTGCCAGTGCACAGGGAAACACCATATATTTT
cdr3_aa: CASAQGNTIYF

j_call: TRBJ1-5
clone_size: -
v_call: TRBV30
d_call: -
cdr3_nt: TGTGCCTGGAGTGTACGTAGAGGGTATCAGCCCCAGCATTTT
cdr3_aa: CAWSVRRGYQPQHF

j_call: TRBJ1-5
clone_size: many
v_call: TRBV28
d_call: -
cdr3_nt: TGTGCCAGCACCCAGGAGGGACCTCAGCCCCAGCATTTT
cdr3_aa: CASTQEGPQPQHF

j_call: TRBJ2-3
clone_size: -
v_call: TRBV5-1
d_call: TRBD2
cdr3_nt: TGCGCCAGCAGCCTGGGACTAGCGCGAGCAGATACGCAGTATTTT
cdr3_aa: CASSLGLARADTQYF

j_call: TRBJ2-5
clone_size: few
v_call: TRBV5-1
d_call: -
cdr3_nt: TGCGCCAGCAGCTTTTCCCGGGGGACGCAAGAGACCCAGTACTTC
cdr3_aa: CASSFSRGTQETQYF

j_call: TRBJ2-1
clone_size: -
v_call: TRBV6-5
d_call: TRBD1
cdr3_nt: TGTGCCAGCAGCCCGACAGGGTCGTCCTACAATGAGCAGTTCTTC
cdr3_aa: CASSPTGSSYNEQFF

j_call: TRBJ2-5
clone_size: -
v_call: TRBV20-1
d_call: TRBD2
cdr3_nt: TGCAGTGCTAGTGGATCGCGCCCGGGACTAAGGGCCTCAGAGACCCAGTACTTC
cdr3_aa: CSASGSRPGLRASETQYF

j_call: TRBJ2-7
clone_size: -
v_call: TRBV4-1
d_call: TRBD2
cdr3_nt: TGCGCCAGCAGCCAAGATGTTCCAGCGGGGTGGGACGAGCAGTACTTC
cdr3_aa: CASSQDVPAGWDEQYF

j_call: TRBJ2-7
clone_size: -
v_call: TRBV30
d_call: TRBD1
cdr3_nt: TGTGCCTGGAGTGCGGGACAGTCCAAGGAGTACTTC
cdr3_aa: CAWSAGQSKEYF

j_call: TRBJ1-5
clone_size: -
v_call: TRBV28
d_call: -
cdr3_nt: TGTGCCAGCAGTATTAGACAGGGCAATCAGCCCCAGCATTTT
cdr3_aa: CASSIRQGNQPQHF

j_call: TRBJ1-1
clone_size: -
v_call: TRBV14
d_call: -
cdr3_nt: TGTGCCAGCAGCCGGACAGTAAACACTGAAGCTTTCTTT
cdr3_aa: CASSRTVNTEAFF

j_call: TRBJ1-1
clone_size: -
v_call: TRBV2
d_call: -
cdr3_nt: TGTGCCAGCAGTGTAACATCAGGGCGGACTGAAGCTTTCTTT
cdr3_aa: CASSVTSGRTEAFF

j_call: TRBJ2-3
clone_size: -
v_call: TRBV16
d_call: -
cdr3_nt: TGTGCCAGCAGCCCCGCCCAGGCTCCTCGGCATTTT
cdr3_aa: CASSPAQAPRHF

j_call: TRBJ1-4
clone_size: -
v_call: TRBV7-9
d_call: -
cdr3_nt: TGTGCCAGCAGCCCCGGACAGCAAAATGAAAAACTGTTTTTT
cdr3_aa: CASSPGQQNEKLFF

j_call: TRBJ2-1
clone_size: -
v_call: TRBV3-1/TRBV3-2
d_call: TRBD2
cdr3_nt: TGTGCCAGCAGCCTCGGGACTAGCGGGAGTTATGAGCAGTTCTTC
cdr3_aa: CASSLGTSGSYEQFF

j_call: TRBJ1-1
clone_size: many
v_call: TRBV2
d_call: -
cdr3_nt: TGTGCCAGCAGCCCCCTGGGGGGCGGGGGGAACACTGAAGCTTTCTTT
cdr3_aa: CASSPLGGGGNTEAFF

j_call: TRBJ1-2
clone_size: -
v_call: TRBV21-1
d_call: -
cdr3_nt: TGTGCCAGCAGCACACCGGGACAGGAAGAGTATGGCTACACCTTC
cdr3_aa: CASSTPGQEEYGYTF

j_call: TRBJ2-1
clone_size: -
v_call: TRBV11-2
d_call: TRBD2
cdr3_nt: TGTGCCAGCAGCTTAGGACGGACTAGCGGGAAGGGTCGCTACAATGAGCAGTTCTTC
cdr3_aa: CASSLGRTSGKGRYNEQFF

j_call: TRBJ2-7
clone_size: -
v_call: TRBV19
d_call: TRBD2
cdr3_nt: TGTGCCAGTAGTCCAAGACTAGCGGGAGTTCGCGAGCAGTACTTC
cdr3_aa: CASSPRLAGVREQYF

j_call: TRBJ1-1
clone_size: -
v_call: TRBV6-2/TRBV6-3
d_call: TRBD1
cdr3_nt: TGTGCCAGCAGTTACGGAGACAGGGATCTTAACACTGAAGCTTTCTTT
cdr3_aa: CASSYGDRDLNTEAFF

j_call: TRBJ2-1
clone_size: -
v_call: TRBV28
d_call: -
cdr3_nt: TGTGCCAGCAGAGAGGCTACAGGGACCTCCAATGAGCAGTTCTTC
cdr3_aa: CASREATGTSNEQFF

j_call: TRBJ2-3
clone_size: -
v_call: TRBV30
d_call: TRBD2
cdr3_nt: TGTGCCTGGAGCAGACTAGCGGGAGTCACAGATACGCAGTATTTT
cdr3_aa: CAWSRLAGVTDTQYF

j_call: TRBJ1-1
clone_size: -
v_call: TRBV29-1
d_call: -
cdr3_nt: TGCAGCGTTGGGGGGTGGACAGTAGAAGCTTTCTTT
cdr3_aa: CSVGGWTVEAFF

j_call: TRBJ2-1
clone_size: -
v_call: TRBV29-1
d_call: -
cdr3_nt: TGCAGCGTTGAAGGGAGCTCCTACAATGAGCAGTTCTTC
cdr3_aa: CSVEGSSYNEQFF

j_call: TRBJ1-2
clone_size: many
v_call: TRBV5-6
d_call: -
cdr3_nt: TGTGCCAGCAGCGATTACAGGGTCGGCTATGGCTACACCTTC
cdr3_aa: CASSDYRVGYGYTF

j_call: TRBJ1-2
clone_size: -
v_call: TRBV28
d_call: -
cdr3_nt: TGTGCCAGCAGTTTATCGGGGATCCTTGGGGGCTACACCTTC
cdr3_aa: CASSLSGILGGYTF

j_call: TRBJ2-7
clone_size: -
v_call: TRBV5-5
d_call: -
cdr3_nt: TGTGCCAGCAGCCAACTCCAGGGGTCCTACGAGCAGTACTTC
cdr3_aa: CASSQLQGSYEQYF

j_call: TRBJ2-7
clone_size: -
v_call: TRBV30
d_call: -
cdr3_nt: TGTGCCTGGAGTGTACAGGGACCCCCCTACGAGCAGTACTTC
cdr3_aa: CAWSVQGPPYEQYF

j_call: TRBJ2-1
clone_size: -
v_call: TRBV5-4
d_call: TRBD2
cdr3_nt: TGTGCCAGCAAGCGCTCTAGCGGGGGCAATGAGCAGTTCTTC
cdr3_aa: CASKRSSGGNEQFF

j_call: TRBJ1-1
clone_size: -
v_call: TRBV18
d_call: TRBD1
cdr3_nt: TGTGCCAGCTCAACGGGACAGCTCCCCGACACTGAAGCTTTCTTT
cdr3_aa: CASSTGQLPDTEAFF

j_call: TRBJ2-1
clone_size: -
v_call: TRBV18
d_call: TRBD1
cdr3_nt: TGTGCCAGCTCACCTTACACTCTTTGGGACAGCTACAATGAGCAGTTCTTC
cdr3_aa: CASSPYTLWDSYNEQFF

j_call: TRBJ1-4
clone_size: -
v_call: TRBV5-4
d_call: -
cdr3_nt: TGTGCCAGCAGCCCGGGTGCCGGGACCTTGGGGGGAAAACTGTTTTTT
cdr3_aa: CASSPGAGTLGGKLFF

j_call: TRBJ1-6
clone_size: -
v_call: TRBV28
d_call: -
cdr3_nt: TGTGCCAGCACCCTAGCTTACGGGAGGGGTAATTCACCCCTCCACTTT
cdr3_aa: CASTLAYGRGNSPLHF

j_call: TRBJ2-7
clone_size: -
v_call: TRBV18
d_call: TRBD2
cdr3_nt: TGTGCCAGCTCACCACCACTAGCGGGCGACGAGCAGTACTTC
cdr3_aa: CASSPPLAGDEQYF

j_call: TRBJ2-1
clone_size: -
v_call: TRBV3-1/TRBV3-2
d_call: TRBD2
cdr3_nt: TGTGCCAGCAGCCCTACTAGCGGGGGCTACAATGAGCAGTTCTTC
cdr3_aa: CASSPTSGGYNEQFF

j_call: TRBJ2-7
clone_size: -
v_call: TRBV28
d_call: -
cdr3_nt: TGTGCCAGCAGTTCGACCTCGGGGTTTCTGGGCGAGCAGTACTTC
cdr3_aa: CASSSTSGFLGEQYF

j_call: TRBJ2-3
clone_size: -
v_call: TRBV12-5
d_call: TRBD2
cdr3_nt: TGTGCTAGTGGCCGGGGGGGGGCCCCCACAGATACGCAGTATTTT
cdr3_aa: CASGRGGAPTDTQYF

j_call: TRBJ2-2
clone_size: -
v_call: TRBV2
d_call: -
cdr3_nt: TGTGCCAGCAGTGTACAGCCCCGTATGTCCGGGGAGCTGTTTTTT
cdr3_aa: CASSVQPRMSGELFF

j_call: TRBJ2-7
clone_size: -
v_call: TRBV2
d_call: TRBD1
cdr3_nt: TGTGCCAGCAGTGAAGGACAGGGGGCATACGAGCAGTACTTC
cdr3_aa: CASSEGQGAYEQYF

j_call: TRBJ2-3
clone_size: -
v_call: TRBV4-3
d_call: TRBD2
cdr3_nt: TGCGCCAGCAGCCAAGAAGCCGCGGGAGGCACAGATACGCAGTATTTT
cdr3_aa: CASSQEAAGGTDTQYF

j_call: TRBJ1-1
clone_size: -
v_call: TRBV6-2/TRBV6-3
d_call: TRBD1
cdr3_nt: TGTGCCAGCAGTCACCCAACAGGGGTCACGGAGAACACTGAAGCTTTCTTT
cdr3_aa: CASSHPTGVTENTEAFF

j_call: TRBJ1-2
clone_size: -
v_call: TRBV24-1
d_call: -
cdr3_nt: TGTGCCACCAGTGGCCCGTCAGGGAACTATGGCTACACCTTC
cdr3_aa: CATSGPSGNYGYTF